What follows are 2 T cell receptor beta chains derived from one specimen sequenced in a study of blood T cells in healthy people across ages. PCR was performed a second time for roughly 7 to 12 cycles using a sample-barcoded 5' primer and a J-beta primer mix. TCRdb re-derived calls from the 5' RACE reads in MiXCR, one entry per CDR3 protein. The sample yields 1 million to 1.2 million distinct CDR3 sequences, less than 45% seen once. Sequencing used blood. The receptor set was obtained from a man aged 18 to 35 in good health.

This chain connects TRBV5-5 to TRBJ2-3; a possible D gene is TRBD1 (6 bases). The germline V gene encodes CDR1 SGHKS and CDR2 YYEKEE (reference sequence). This CDR3 has 16 amino acids. V lost 0 bases and J lost 10, with 21 bases in between. The CDR3 loop reads CASSLVGGGSFHAQYF. CDR3 coding DNA: TGTGCCAGCAGCTTGGTTGGGGGCGGATCTTTCCATGCGCAGTATTTT.

This clonotype came up a few times. V usage is TRBV7-9 and J usage is TRBJ1-6, with 9 positions matching TRBD1. This CDR3 spans 15 amino acids. The germline gives CDR1 SEHNR, CDR2 FQNEAQ (reference sequence). Germline trimming cut 5 bases from V and 9 bases from J; bases unmatched to any gene: 8. The CDR3 is CASSPPGQGGSPLHF. DNA of the CDR3: TGTGCCAGCAGCCCACCGGGACAGGGTGGTTCACCCCTCCACTTT.